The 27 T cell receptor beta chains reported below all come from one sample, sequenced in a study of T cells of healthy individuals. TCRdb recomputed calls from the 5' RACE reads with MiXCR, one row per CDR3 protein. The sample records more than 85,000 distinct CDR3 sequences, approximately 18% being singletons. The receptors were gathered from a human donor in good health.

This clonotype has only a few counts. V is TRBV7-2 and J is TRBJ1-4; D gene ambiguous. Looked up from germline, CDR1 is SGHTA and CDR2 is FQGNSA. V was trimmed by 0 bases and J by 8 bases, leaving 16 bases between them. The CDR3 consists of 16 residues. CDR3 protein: CASSLALEGLGEKLFF. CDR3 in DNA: TGTGCCAGCAGCTTAGCGCTAGAGGGCCTAGGCGAAAAACTGTTTTTT.

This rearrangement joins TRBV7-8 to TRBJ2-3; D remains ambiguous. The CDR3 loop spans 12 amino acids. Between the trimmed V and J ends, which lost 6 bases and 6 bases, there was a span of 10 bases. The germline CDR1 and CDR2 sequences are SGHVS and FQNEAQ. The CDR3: CASSPLRDTQYF. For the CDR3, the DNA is TGTGCCAGCAGTCCGTTGCGCGATACGCAGTATTTT.

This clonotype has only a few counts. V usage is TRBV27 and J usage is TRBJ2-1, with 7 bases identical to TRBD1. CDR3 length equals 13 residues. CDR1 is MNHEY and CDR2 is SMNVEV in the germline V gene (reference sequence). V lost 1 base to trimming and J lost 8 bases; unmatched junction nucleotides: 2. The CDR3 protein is CASSLFQGDEQFF. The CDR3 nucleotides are TGTGCCAGCAGTTTATTTCAGGGGGATGAGCAGTTCTTC.

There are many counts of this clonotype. The CDR3 bases are TGCGCCAGCAGCTTGACCGCGGGAGTAACAGATACGCAGTATTTT. It codes for CASSLTAGVTDTQYF. This chain joins TRBV5-1 and TRBJ2-3; 7 bases agree with TRBD2. The V and J ends lost 1 base and 3 bases, in that order; junction bases with no gene match: 5. This CDR3 is 15 amino acids long. Germline loops: CDR1 SGHRS, CDR2 YFSETQ.

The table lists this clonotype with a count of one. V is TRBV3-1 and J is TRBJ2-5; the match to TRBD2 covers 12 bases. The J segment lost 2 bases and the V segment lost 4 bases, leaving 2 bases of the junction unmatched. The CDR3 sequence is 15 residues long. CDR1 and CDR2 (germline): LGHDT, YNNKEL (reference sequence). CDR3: CASSPGLAGQETQYF. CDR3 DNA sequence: TGTGCCAGCAGCCCGGGACTAGCGGGTCAAGAGACCCAGTACTTC.

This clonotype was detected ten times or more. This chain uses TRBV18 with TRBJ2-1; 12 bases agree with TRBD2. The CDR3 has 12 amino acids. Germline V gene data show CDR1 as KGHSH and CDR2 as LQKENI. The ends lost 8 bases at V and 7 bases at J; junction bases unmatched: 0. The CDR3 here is CASGTSGNEQFF. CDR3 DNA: TGTGCCAGCGGGACTAGCGGGAATGAGCAGTTCTTC.

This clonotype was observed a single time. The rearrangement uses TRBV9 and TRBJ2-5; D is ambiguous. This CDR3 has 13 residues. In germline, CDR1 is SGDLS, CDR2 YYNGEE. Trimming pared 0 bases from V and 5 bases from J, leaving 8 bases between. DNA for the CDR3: TGTGCCAGCAGCGTAGGAGGTTATGAGACCCAGTACTTC. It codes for CASSVGGYETQYF.

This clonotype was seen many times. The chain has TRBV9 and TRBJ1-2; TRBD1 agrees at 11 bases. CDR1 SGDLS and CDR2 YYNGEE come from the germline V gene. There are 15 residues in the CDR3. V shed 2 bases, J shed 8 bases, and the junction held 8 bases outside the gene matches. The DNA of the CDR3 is TGTGCCAGCAGCGTTTCGTCCGGGACAGGGGGGGGCTACACCTTC. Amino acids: CASSVSSGTGGGYTF.

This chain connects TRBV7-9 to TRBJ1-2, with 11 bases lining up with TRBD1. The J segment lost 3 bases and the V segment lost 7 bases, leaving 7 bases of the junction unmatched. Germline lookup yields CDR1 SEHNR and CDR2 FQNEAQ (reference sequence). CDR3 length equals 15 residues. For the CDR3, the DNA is TGTGCCAGCACCCACGGGGACAGGGGGGACTATGGCTACACCTTC. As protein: CASTHGDRGDYGYTF.

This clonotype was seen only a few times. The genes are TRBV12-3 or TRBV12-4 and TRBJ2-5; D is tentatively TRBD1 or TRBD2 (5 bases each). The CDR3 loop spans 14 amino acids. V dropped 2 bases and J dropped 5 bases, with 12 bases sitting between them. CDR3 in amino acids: CASSLRRRDETQYF. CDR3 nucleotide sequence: TGTGCCAGCAGTTTAAGGCGCAGGGACGAGACCCAGTACTTC.

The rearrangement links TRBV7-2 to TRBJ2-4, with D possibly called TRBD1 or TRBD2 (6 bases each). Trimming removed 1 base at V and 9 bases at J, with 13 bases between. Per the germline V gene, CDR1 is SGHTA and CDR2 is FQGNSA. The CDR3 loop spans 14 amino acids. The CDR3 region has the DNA TGTGCCAGCAGCTTAGGGTTTGGGGGGCTCATTCAGTACTTC. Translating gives CASSLGFGGLIQYF.

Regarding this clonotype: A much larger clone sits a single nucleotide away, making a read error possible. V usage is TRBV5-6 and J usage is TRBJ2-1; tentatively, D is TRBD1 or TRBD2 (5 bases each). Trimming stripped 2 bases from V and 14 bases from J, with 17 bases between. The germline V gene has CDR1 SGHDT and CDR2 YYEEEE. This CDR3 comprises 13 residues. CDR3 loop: CASSFHRIREKFF. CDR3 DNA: TGTGCCAGCAGCTTCCACAGGATAAGGGAGAAGTTCTTC. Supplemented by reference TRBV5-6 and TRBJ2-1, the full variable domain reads DAGVTQSPTHLIKTRGQQVTLRCSPKSGHDTVSWYQQALGQGPQFIFQYYEEEERQRGNFPDRFSGHQFPNYSSELNVNALLLGDSALYLCASSFHRIREKFFGPGTRLTVL.

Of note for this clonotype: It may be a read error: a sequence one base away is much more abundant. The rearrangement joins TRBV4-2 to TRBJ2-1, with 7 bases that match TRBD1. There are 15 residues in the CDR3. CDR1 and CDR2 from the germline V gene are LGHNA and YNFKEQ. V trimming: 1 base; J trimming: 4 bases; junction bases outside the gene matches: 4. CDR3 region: CASSQVGQCYNEQFF. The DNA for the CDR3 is TGTGCCAGCAGCCAAGTGGGACAGTGTTACAATGAGCAGTTCTTC.

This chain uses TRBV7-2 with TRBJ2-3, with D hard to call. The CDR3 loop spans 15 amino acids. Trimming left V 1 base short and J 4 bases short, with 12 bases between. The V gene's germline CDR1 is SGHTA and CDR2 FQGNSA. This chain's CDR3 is CASSLDWSIPDTQYF. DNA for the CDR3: TGTGCCAGCAGCTTAGACTGGTCGATCCCAGATACGCAGTATTTT.

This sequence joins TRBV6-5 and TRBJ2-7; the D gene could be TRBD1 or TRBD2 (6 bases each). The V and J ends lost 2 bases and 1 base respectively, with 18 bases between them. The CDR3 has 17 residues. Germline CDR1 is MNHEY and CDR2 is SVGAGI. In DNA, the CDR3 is TGTGCCAGCAGTTACCGGGGGCCGGGACACCTATCCTACGAGCAGTACTTC. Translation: CASSYRGPGHLSYEQYF.

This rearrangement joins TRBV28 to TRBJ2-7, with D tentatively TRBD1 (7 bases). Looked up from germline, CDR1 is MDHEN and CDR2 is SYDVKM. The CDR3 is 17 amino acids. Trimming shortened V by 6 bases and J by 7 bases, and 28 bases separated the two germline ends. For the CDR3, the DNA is TGTGCCAGCAGCAGAATTCCTTCAGGGGGGCCCTTAGGTGAGCAGTACTTC. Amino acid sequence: CASSRIPSGGPLGEQYF.

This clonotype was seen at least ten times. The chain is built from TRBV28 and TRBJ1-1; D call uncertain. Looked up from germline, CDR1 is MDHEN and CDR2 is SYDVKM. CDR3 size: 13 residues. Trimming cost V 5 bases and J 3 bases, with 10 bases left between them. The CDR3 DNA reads TGTGCCAGCAGTCCCGACAAATACACTGAAGCTTTCTTT. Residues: CASSPDKYTEAFF.

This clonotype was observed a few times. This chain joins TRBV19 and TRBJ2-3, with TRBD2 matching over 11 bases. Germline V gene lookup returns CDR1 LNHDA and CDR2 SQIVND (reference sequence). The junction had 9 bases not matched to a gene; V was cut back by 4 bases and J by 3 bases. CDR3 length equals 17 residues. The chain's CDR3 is CASSTFGWTSGTDTQYF. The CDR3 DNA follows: TGTGCCAGTAGTACCTTTGGTTGGACTAGCGGGACAGATACGCAGTATTTT. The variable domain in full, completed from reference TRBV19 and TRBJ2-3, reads DGGITQSPKYLFRKEGQNVTLSCEQNLNHDAMYWYRQDPGQGLRLIYYSQIVNDFQKGDIAEGYSVSREKKESFPLTVTSAQKNPTAFYLCASSTFGWTSGTDTQYFGPGTRLTVL.

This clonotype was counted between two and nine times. CDR3 protein: CASTNSGRAYEQYF. For the CDR3, the DNA is TGTGCCAGCACTAATAGCGGGAGGGCCTACGAGCAGTACTTC. The chain uses TRBV12-3 or TRBV12-4 and TRBJ2-7; 11 bases match TRBD2. The CDR3 extends over 14 amino acids. Trimming cost V 7 bases and J 2 bases; bases outside gene matches: 4.

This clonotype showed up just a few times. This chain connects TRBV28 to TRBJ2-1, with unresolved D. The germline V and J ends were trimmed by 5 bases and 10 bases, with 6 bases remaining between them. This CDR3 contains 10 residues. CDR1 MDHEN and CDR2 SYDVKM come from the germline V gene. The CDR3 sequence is CASSRVEQFF. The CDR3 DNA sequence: TGTGCCAGCAGTCGGGTCGAGCAGTTCTTC.

This chain's CDR3 is CASSYSRDVEAFF. CDR3 in DNA: TGTGCCAGCAGTTATAGTAGGGACGTGGAAGCTTTCTTT. The chain couples TRBV6-6 to TRBJ1-1; possibly TRBD1 for D (5 bases). The CDR3 totals 13 residues. Looked up from germline, CDR1 is MNHNY and CDR2 is SVGAGI (reference sequence). The V gene lost 3 bases and the J gene lost 8 bases, with 13 bases spanning the gap.

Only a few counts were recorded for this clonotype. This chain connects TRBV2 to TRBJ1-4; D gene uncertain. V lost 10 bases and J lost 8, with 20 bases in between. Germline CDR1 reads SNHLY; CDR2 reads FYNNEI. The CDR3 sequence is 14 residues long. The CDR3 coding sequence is TGTGCCACCCGAGGGCGAAAAAGGAGGGAAAAACTGTTTTTT. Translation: CATRGRKRREKLFF.

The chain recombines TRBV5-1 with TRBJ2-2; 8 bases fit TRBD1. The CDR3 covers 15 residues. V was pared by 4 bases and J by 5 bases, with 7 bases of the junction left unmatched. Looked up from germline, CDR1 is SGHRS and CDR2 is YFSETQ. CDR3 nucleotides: TGCGCCAGCAGCCCGAGGGACAGGAATACCGGGGAGCTGTTTTTT. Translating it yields CASSPRDRNTGELFF.

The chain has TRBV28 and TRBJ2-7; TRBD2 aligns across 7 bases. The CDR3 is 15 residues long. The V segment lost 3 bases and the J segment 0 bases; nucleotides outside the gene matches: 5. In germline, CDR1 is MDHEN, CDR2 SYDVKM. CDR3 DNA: TGTGCCAGCAGTTTGTTCAGCGGGACCTCCTACGAGCAGTACTTC. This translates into CASSLFSGTSYEQYF.

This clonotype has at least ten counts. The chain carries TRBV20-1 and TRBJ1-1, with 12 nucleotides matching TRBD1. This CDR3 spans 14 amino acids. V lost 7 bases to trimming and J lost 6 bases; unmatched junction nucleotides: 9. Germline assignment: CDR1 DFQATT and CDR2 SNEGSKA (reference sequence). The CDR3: CSGNRDRGRPEAFF. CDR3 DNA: TGCAGTGGAAATAGGGACAGGGGGCGCCCTGAAGCTTTCTTT.

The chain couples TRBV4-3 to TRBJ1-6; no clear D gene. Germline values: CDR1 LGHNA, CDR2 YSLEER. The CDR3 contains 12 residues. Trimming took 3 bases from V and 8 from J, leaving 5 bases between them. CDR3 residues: CASSHADSPLHF. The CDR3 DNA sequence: TGCGCCAGCAGCCATGCCGATTCACCCCTCCACTTT.

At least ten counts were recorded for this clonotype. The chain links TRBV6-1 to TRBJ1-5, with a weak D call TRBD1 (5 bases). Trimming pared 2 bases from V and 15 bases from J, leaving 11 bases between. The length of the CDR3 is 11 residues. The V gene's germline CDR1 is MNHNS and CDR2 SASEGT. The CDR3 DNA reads TGTGCCAGCAGTGAATCGGGGCGCGCGCATTTT. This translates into CASSESGRAHF.